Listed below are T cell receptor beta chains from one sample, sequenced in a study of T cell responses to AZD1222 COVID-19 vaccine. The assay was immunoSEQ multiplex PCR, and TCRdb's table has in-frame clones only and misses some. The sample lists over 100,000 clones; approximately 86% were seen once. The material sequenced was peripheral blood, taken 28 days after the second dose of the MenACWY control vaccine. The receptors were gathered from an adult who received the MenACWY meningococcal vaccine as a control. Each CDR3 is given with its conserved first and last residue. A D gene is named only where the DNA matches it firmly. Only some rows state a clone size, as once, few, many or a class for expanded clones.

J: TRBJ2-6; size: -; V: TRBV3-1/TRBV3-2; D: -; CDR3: CASSIGTSGANVLTF; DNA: TGTGCCAGCAGCATCGGGACCTCTGGGGCCAACGTCCTGACTTTC
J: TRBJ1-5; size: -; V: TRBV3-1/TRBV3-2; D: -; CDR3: CASSQGLGQPQHF; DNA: TGTGCCAGCAGCCAAGGGTTGGGTCAGCCCCAGCATTTT
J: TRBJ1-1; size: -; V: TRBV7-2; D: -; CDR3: CASSPRTGTVDTEAFF; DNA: TGTGCCAGCAGCCCTAGGACGGGGACCGTCGACACTGAAGCTTTCTTT
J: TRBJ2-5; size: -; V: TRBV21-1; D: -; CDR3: CASSKGTVARQETQYF; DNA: TGTGCCAGCAGCAAAGGAACAGTCGCTCGTCAAGAGACCCAGTACTTC
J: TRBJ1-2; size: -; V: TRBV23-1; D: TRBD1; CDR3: CASSPRQGRTF; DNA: TGCGCCAGCAGTCCGCGACAGGGACGCACCTTC
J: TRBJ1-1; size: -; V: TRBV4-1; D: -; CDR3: CASSSPTTANTEAFF; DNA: TGCGCCAGCAGTTCCCCAACTACAGCAAACACTGAAGCTTTCTTT
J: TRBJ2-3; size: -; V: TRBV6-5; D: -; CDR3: CASSYRRAGSTDTQYF; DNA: TGTGCCAGCAGTTACCGTAGGGCGGGCAGCACAGATACGCAGTATTTT
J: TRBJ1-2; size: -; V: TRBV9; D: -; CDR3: CASRGGGYGYTF; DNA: TGTGCCAGCAGGGGGGGAGGCTATGGCTACACCTTC
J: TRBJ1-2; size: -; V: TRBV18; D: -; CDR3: CASSPVVVYGYTF; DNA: TGTGCCAGCTCCCCGGTCGTAGTCTATGGCTACACCTTC
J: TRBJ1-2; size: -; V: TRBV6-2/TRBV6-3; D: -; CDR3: CASSYVGFGGYTF; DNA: TGTGCCAGCAGTTACGTAGGTTTTGGAGGCTACACCTTC
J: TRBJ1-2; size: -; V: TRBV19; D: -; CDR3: CASRSLDSPDYGYTF; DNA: TGTGCCAGTAGATCTCTAGACAGCCCTGACTATGGCTACACCTTC
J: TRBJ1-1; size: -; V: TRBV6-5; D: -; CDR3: CASSYGGSDTQAFF; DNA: TGTGCCAGCAGTTACGGTGGGTCCGACACCCAAGCTTTCTTT
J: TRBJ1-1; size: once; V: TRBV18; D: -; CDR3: CASSREGGVNTEAFF; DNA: TGTGCCAGCTCACGCGAAGGGGGTGTGAACACTGAAGCTTTCTTT
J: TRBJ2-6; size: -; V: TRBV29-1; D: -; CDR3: CSVEDNSGANVLTF; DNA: TGCAGCGTTGAAGATAACTCCGGGGCCAACGTCCTGACTTTC
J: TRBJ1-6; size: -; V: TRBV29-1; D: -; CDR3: CSGRDNSPLHF; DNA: TGCAGCGGTAGGGATAATTCACCCCTCCACTTT
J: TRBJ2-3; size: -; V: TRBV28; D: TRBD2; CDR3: CASSLSGLAEDTQYF; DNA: TGTGCCAGCAGTCTCTCGGGACTAGCGGAAGATACGCAGTATTTT
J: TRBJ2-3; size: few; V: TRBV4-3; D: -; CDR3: CASSQEGARGPADTQYF; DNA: TGCGCCAGCAGCCAAGAAGGAGCGCGGGGACCGGCAGATACGCAGTATTTT
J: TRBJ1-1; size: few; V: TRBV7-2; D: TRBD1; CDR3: CASSSQGPGTEAFF; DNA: TGTGCCAGCAGCTCACAGGGGCCTGGCACTGAAGCTTTCTTT
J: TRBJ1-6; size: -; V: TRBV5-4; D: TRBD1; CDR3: CASSNNRGPGGNSPLHF; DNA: TGTGCCAGCAGCAATAACAGGGGGCCTGGAGGGAATTCACCCCTCCACTTT
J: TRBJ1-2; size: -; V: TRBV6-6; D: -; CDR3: CASSYSRTDYGYTF; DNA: TGTGCCAGCAGTTACTCGAGGACAGACTATGGCTACACCTTC
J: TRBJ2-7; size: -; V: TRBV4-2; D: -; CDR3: CASSRAGTGVYEQYF; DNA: TGTGCCAGCAGCCGAGCGGGTACAGGGGTCTACGAGCAGTACTTC
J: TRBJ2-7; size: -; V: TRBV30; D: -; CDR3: CAWSRGSDRYYEQYF; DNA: TGTGCCTGGAGTCGAGGGTCGGACAGATACTACGAGCAGTACTTC
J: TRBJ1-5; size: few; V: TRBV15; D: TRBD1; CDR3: CATSRDLAGGDQPQHF; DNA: TGTGCCACCAGCAGAGATCTTGCAGGGGGAGATCAGCCCCAGCATTTT
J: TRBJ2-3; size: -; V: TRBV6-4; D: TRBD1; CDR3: CASSRGTGRTDTQYF; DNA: TGTGCCAGCAGCCGCGGGACAGGGCGCACAGATACGCAGTATTTT
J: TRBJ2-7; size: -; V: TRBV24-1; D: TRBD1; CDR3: CATTDRGPYEQYF; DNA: TGTGCCACCACTGACAGGGGACCCTACGAGCAGTACTTC
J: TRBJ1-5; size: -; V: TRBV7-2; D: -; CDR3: CASSLVGGLNQPQHF; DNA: TGTGCCAGCAGCTTAGTTGGGGGGCTCAATCAGCCCCAGCATTTT